This T cell receptor (beta chain) is from a study of blood T cell repertoires in COVID-19. Study details: Both acute and convalescent COVID-19 samples were obtained from the United States, Italy and Spain. Sample material is recorded as cDNA or gDNA derived from T cells, B-cell-depleted T cells, or PBMCs.

CDR3 length equals 15 residues. Germline loops: CDR1 MGHRA, CDR2 YSYEKL. The V gene end was trimmed by 1 base and the J gene end by 6 bases; junction bases not matched to a gene: 6. Original handling: Amplifying reference gene primers gave estimates of nucleated cell counts. TCRdb keeps only in-frame clones here, not all; method: immunoSEQ multiplex PCR. Clonal size and the V and J genes are those of that table, whereas D and trimming came from the DNA. The table lists about 230,000 clones, around four fifths of them singletons, with around 2.6% in the top ten. Sequencing was performed on peripheral blood. The chain combines TRBV4-1 with TRBJ2-7, with 10 positions matching TRBD2. The TCR comes from a woman aged 65 to 85 with active or convalescent COVID-19. The CDR3 DNA sequence: TGCGCCAGCAGCCAAGGACTAGCGGGTTCTGGCGAGCAGTACTTC. The encoded protein is CASSQGLAGSGEQYF.